This T cell receptor (beta chain) was found in a study of CD8+ T cells in alopecia areata (dated by TCRdb to the late 2010s). Concerning the study at large: Treated patients were enrolled in an open-label pilot trial of oral tofacitinib, 5 to 10 mg twice daily, for moderate-to-severe alopecia areata. Clonality in the scalp was compared among normal scalp (n=4), patchy alopecia areata scalp (n=8), and alopecia totalis/universalis scalp (n=8). Disease severity in treated patients was measured with the SALT score, which quantifies the percentage of affected scalp surface area. To study T cell clonal expansion in alopecia areata, the researchers applied high-throughput TCRbeta sequencing to both the C3H/HeJ mouse model and human patients. Biopsies were taken from tofacitinib-treated patients at baseline and again at 4 and 24 weeks into treatment, and several of those patients also had a later scalp biopsy. Human TCRbeta sequencing covered scalp tissue and sorted CD4+ and CD8+ peripheral blood T cells from patchy and totalis/universalis alopecia areata patients and healthy controls. Tofacitinib was administered for 6 to 18 months, and 6 months of follow-up off drug were then conducted to assess delayed response and recurrence. immunoSEQ multiplex PCR using 35 Vbeta forward primers and 13 Jbeta reverse primers was used to amplify TCRbeta CDR3 regions. RNA was obtained with the PAXgene miRNA kit for fixed scalp, the miRNeasy kit for PBMCs, and the RNeasy kit for mouse skin. What the authors observed across the whole study: Because the treated cohort was small and had only one nonresponder, larger studies are needed to examine links between baseline CD8+ expansion and response. Unlike mouse skin, where gammadelta T cells dominate, normal human skin contains resident alphabeta T cells that get sequenced too, which complicates analysis of the scalp TCR repertoire. Lesional scalp, especially in alopecia totalis/universalis, showed higher clonality and more expanded CD8+ clones than normal scalp, suggesting antigenic drive. With tofacitinib, both scalp clonality and the number of expanded CD8+ clones among the top 100 scalp clones went down significantly. During tofacitinib treatment, many expanded lesional clones remained in scalp and blood, and this persistence may partly explain relapse after treatment is stopped. Compared with mice, TCR sequences shared between patients were less clear, possibly partly because of HLA diversity across the patient population.

This clone was seen a few times. Its antigen has not been determined. No quality values exist for individual bases; no much larger clone is one base distant. Within the sample, other DNA sequences also encode this same CDR3. There are 15 amino acids in the CDR3, from cysteine to phenylalanine inclusive. Kept here is only the CDR3 DNA, which spans 45 bases and is read in frame from base 1. The V and J ends are trimmed by 6 bases and 0 bases, leaving 12 bases between them. The germline V gene supplies CDR1 SQVTM and CDR2 ANQGSEA. Preparation of the library involved the immunoSEQ multiplex PCR assay. RNA was extracted from all samples and reverse transcribed into cDNA, which served as template for TCR sequencing. First-strand cDNA was synthesized with SuperScript III using a 2:1 mix of oligo-dT and random hexamers. Amplification bias was assessed with a synthetic immune receptor repertoire, and residual bias was removed computationally. As for the authors' bioinformatics: Raw reads were preprocessed for error removal, and CDR3 was defined according to IMGT conventions as running from the conserved cysteine to phenylalanine. Clonality was computed as 1 minus the Shannon entropy, with the entropy normalized by log2 of the number of productive unique TCRs. Whether scalp clones were CD4 or CD8 was inferred by matching scalp TCRbeta sequences against CD4 and CD8 repertoires sorted from blood. TCRdb mirrors the immuneACCESS table, restricted to in-frame sequences. Some clones are absent from its copies; in checked studies, under half trace to an unresolved V gene, and the reason for the others is unknown. V and J calls and clone size are given by that table; D and trimming were obtained from the DNA. The sample contains 150,000 or so clones, about 61% of them found a single time. Jointly, the top ten make up 16% of the sample.

The treatment or condition label here, explained by the study, means: oral pan-JAK inhibitor, 5-10 mg twice daily. From alopecia areata patients, peripheral blood was collected along with lesional scalp punch biopsies. PBMCs were isolated by density centrifugation and stained for CD3, CD4 and CD8, after which CD4+ and CD8+ T cells were sorted on a FACSAria. The chain is made from TRBV29-1 and TRBJ2-6; D gene: possibly TRBD2, on 6 matching bases. The clonotype was recovered from a human donor with alopecia areata. The source material was CD4+ T cells sorted from blood, sampled around week 55, from a patient treated with tofacitinib. The encoded CDR3 is CSVGGQSSGANVLTF. The nucleotides are TGCAGCGTGGGGGGTCAGAGCTCTGGGGCCAACGTCCTGACTTTC.